The entry that follows covers one TCR beta chain sequence. One base away lies a much larger clone, so this may be a sequencing read error. This entry is derived from a study of human T cells and chemical hapten exposure. The CDR3 length is 17 residues. V lost 4 bases and J lost 6; bases outside the gene matches: 16. Germline CDR1 MNHEY, CDR2 SMNVEV (reference sequence). The time point was: healthy volunteer bleed at 6 weeks. It was unfractionated whole blood from which total RNA was extracted. Each CDR3 protein is one row after TCRdb ran MiXCR on the RACE reads. The sample records tens of thousands of distinct CDR3 sequences, roughly 3.5% being singletons.

The TCR comes from a human donor in good health. Some clones in this sample may be carry-over from other donors' samples. Material for sequencing was whole blood. This rearrangement joins TRBV27 to TRBJ1-2; 8 bases agree with TRBD1. Written as DNA, the CDR3 is TGTGCCAGCAGTTCAAGGGACAGGAGCCCCCCAGGGGATGGCTACACCTTC. Protein: CASSSRDRSPPGDGYTF.